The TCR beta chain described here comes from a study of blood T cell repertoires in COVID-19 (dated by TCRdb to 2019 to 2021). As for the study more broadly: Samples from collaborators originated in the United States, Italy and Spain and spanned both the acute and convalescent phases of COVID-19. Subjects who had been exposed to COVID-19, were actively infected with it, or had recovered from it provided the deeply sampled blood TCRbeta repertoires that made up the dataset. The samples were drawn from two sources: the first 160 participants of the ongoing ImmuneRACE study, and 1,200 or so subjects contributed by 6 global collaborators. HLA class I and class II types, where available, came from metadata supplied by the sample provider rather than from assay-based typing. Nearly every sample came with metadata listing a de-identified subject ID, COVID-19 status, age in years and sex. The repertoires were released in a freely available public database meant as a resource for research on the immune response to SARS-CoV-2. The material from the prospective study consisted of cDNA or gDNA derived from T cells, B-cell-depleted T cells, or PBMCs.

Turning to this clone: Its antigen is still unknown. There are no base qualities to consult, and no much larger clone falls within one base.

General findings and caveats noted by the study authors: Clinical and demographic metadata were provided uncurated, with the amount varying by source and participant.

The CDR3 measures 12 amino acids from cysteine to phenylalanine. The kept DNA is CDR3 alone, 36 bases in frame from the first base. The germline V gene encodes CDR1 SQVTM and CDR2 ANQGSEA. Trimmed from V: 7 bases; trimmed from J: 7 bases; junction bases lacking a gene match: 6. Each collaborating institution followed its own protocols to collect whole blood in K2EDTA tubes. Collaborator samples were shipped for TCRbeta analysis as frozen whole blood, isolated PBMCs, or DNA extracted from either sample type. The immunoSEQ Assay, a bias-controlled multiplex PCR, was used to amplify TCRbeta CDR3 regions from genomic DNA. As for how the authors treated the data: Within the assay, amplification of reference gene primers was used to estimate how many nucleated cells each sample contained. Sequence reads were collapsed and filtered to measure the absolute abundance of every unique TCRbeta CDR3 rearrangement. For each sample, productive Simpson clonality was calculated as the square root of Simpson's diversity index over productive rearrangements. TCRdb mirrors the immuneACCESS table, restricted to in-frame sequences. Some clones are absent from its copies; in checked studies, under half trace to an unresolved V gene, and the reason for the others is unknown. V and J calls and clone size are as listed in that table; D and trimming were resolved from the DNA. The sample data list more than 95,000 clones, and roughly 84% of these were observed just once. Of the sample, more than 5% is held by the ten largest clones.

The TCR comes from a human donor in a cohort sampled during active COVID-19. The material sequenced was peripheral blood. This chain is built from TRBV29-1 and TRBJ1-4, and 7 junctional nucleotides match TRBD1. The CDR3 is CSARTGVEKLFF. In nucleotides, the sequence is TGCAGCGCGAGGACAGGAGTTGAAAAACTGTTTTTT.